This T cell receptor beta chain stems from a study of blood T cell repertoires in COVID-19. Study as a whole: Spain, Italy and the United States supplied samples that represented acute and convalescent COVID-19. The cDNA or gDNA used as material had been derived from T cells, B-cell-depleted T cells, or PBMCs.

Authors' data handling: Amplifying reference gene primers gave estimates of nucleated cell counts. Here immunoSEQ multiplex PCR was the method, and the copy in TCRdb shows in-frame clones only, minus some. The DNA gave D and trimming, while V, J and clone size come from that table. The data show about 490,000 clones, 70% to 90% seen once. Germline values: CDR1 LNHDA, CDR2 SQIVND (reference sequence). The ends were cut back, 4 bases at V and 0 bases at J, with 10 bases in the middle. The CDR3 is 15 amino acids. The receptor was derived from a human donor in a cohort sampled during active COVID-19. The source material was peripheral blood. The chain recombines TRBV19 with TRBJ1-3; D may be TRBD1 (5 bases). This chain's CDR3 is CASSSTTDSGNTIYF. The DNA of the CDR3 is TGTGCCAGTAGTAGTACGACAGACTCTGGAAACACCATATATTTT.